Listed here is a single T cell receptor beta chain. Its matching antigen is unknown. Sequenced material consisted of expressed TCRB transcripts (all of the isolated RNA was reverse transcribed). Sequenced by immunoSEQ multiplex PCR; TCRdb stores in-frame clones only, minus some. The sample consists of around 350,000 clones, 10% to 15% of them appearing once. The data derive from a study of beta chain features in type 1 diabetes. Study-level findings and limits: Compared to healthy donors, patients appeared to have naive, central memory and Treg TCRB repertoires that were more alike.

V lost 8 bases and J lost 5; bases outside the gene matches: 15. The CDR3 covers 17 residues. Germline V gene sequence: CDR1 SNHLY, CDR2 FYNNEI. V and J are TRBV2 and TRBJ2-5; TRBD2 agrees at 12 bases. The receptor was derived from a man aged 18 to 30 in good health. What was sequenced was naive CD4+ T cells from blood. DNA for the CDR3: TGTGCCAGCGTTACGGGGCTAGCGGGGGGGCGTGAGGAGACCCAGTACTTC. Translating gives CASVTGLAGGREETQYF. Drawing the rest from reference TRBV2 and TRBJ2-5, the complete variable domain is EPEVTQTPSHQVTQMGQEVILRCVPISNHLYFYWYRQILGQKVEFLVSFYNNEISEKSEIFDDQFSVERPDGSNFTLKIRSTKLEDSAMYFCASVTGLAGGREETQYFGPGTRLLVL.